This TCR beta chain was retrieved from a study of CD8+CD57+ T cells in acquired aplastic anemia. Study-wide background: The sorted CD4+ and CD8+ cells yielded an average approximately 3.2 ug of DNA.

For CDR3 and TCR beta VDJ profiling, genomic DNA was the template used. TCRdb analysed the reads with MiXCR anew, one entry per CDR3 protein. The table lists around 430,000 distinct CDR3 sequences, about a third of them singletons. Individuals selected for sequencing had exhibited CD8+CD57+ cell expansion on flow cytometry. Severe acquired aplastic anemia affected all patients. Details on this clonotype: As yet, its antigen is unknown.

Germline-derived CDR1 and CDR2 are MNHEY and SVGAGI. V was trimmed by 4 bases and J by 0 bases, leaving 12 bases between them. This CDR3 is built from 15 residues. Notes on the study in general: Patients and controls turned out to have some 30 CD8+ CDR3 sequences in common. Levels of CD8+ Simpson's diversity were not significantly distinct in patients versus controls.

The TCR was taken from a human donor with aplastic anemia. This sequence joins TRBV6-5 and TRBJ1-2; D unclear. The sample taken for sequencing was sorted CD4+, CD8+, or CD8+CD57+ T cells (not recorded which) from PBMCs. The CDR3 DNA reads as TGTGCCAGCAGTTCGAGCCGACCGACTAACTATGGCTACACCTTC. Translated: CASSSSRPTNYGYTF.